Sequencing of this TCR beta chain was carried out in a study of identical twins' blood T cells. The wider study: Roughly 51 million reads covered about 6 alpha-chain and about 6 beta-chain libraries. Study-level findings and limits: Shared environment remains a possible cause of twin similarity. Abundant TCRbeta CDR3s overlapped more between twins than with unrelated donors. Shared CDR3 clonotype counts between two donors mainly tracked the product of their cloneset sizes, twins included.

On this clonotype: Its antigen is not known.

TCRdb passed the 5' RACE reads through MiXCR, listing each CDR3 protein once. The sample lists roughly 340,000 distinct CDR3 sequences; 28% were seen once. Sequenced: PBMCs. This receptor was obtained from a woman aged 18-55 years in good health.

CDR3 region: CASSPPRGEMYEKLFF. CDR3 bases: TGTGCCAGCAGCCCTCCGCGTGGGGAGATGTATGAAAAACTGTTTTTT. The chain has TRBV7-9 and TRBJ1-4; D gene unclear. Germline V CDR1 and CDR2: SEHNR, FQNEAQ (reference sequence). CDR3 length equals 16 residues. Trimming stripped 5 bases from V and 6 bases from J, with 19 bases between.